A selection of T cell receptor beta chains follows, all from one sample in a study of shared clonotypes between healthy human individuals. Generated by immunoSEQ multiplex PCR, the TCRdb table keeps only in-frame clones and is missing some. The sample includes millions of clones, 85% to 95% of them seen just once. The sequencing input was naive CD4+ T cells sorted from blood. The receptors shown here come from a man younger than 35 in good health. CDR3s include the opening cysteine and the closing phenylalanine or tryptophan. D genes are given only for firm matches. Not every row has a clone size; where given, it reads once, few, many or a size class.

J: TRBJ2-7; V: TRBV14; D: TRBD1; size: NA; DNA: TGTGCCAGCAGCCCGGACAGGGTGAAGCAGTACTTC; CDR3: CASSPDRVKQYF
J: TRBJ2-2; V: TRBV5-6; D: NA; size: NA; DNA: TGTGCCAGCACCTACCGGGCATCCTTCGCTGGGGAGCTGTTTTTT; CDR3: CASTYRASFAGELFF
J: TRBJ1-1; V: TRBV19; D: NA; size: NA; DNA: TGTGCCAGTAGTATAGTTTCTCCTAACTCCGGCACTGAAGCTTTCTTT; CDR3: CASSIVSPNSGTEAFF
J: TRBJ2-7; V: TRBV18; D: NA; size: NA; DNA: TGTGCCAGCTCACGGACAGACCTCTACGAGCAGTACTTC; CDR3: CASSRTDLYEQYF
J: TRBJ2-7; V: TRBV5-1; D: NA; size: NA; DNA: TGCGCCAGCAGCTCGACAGGCGGGCCCTACGAGCAGTACTTC; CDR3: CASSSTGGPYEQYF
J: TRBJ1-2; V: TRBV7-2; D: TRBD1; size: NA; DNA: TGTGCCAGCAGCTTAGACAGGGGGGACTATGGCTACACCTTC; CDR3: CASSLDRGDYGYTF
J: TRBJ2-7; V: TRBV10-3; D: TRBD1; size: NA; DNA: TGTGCCATCAGTGAGTCGGGACAGGCCAACTCCTACGAGCAGTACTTC; CDR3: CAISESGQANSYEQYF
J: TRBJ1-2; V: TRBV11-2; D: NA; size: NA; DNA: TGTGCCAGCAGCTTAGATTGGGGACCCAACTATGGCTACACCTTC; CDR3: CASSLDWGPNYGYTF
J: TRBJ2-3; V: TRBV5-1; D: TRBD2; size: NA; DNA: TGCGCCAGCAGCCAAGGACTAGCGGGGGGGCGCACAGATACGCAGTATTTT; CDR3: CASSQGLAGGRTDTQYF
J: TRBJ2-5; V: TRBV5-1; D: NA; size: NA; DNA: TGCGCCAGCAGCTTGTTCCAGCCGGGGAGCGTTTGGGAGACCCAGTACTTC; CDR3: CASSLFQPGSVWETQYF
J: TRBJ2-7; V: TRBV19; D: TRBD2; size: NA; DNA: TGTGCCAGTAGTTCGGGCCGCGGGAGCTCCTACGAGCAGTACTTC; CDR3: CASSSGRGSSYEQYF
J: TRBJ2-7; V: TRBV2; D: TRBD2; size: NA; DNA: TGTGCCAGCGGGCGAGAGGGAGGGATTAGGAACGAGCAGTACTTC; CDR3: CASGREGGIRNEQYF
J: TRBJ1-1; V: TRBV23-1; D: NA; size: NA; DNA: TGCGCCAGCAGCCACCCCCGGGGGGGGTTCACTGAAGCTTTCTTT; CDR3: CASSHPRGGFTEAFF
J: TRBJ2-1; V: TRBV10-3; D: TRBD1; size: once; DNA: TGTGCCATCAGTGATCCGGGACAGGGGGCTAATGAGCAGTTCTTC; CDR3: CAISDPGQGANEQFF
J: TRBJ1-4; V: TRBV7-9; D: NA; size: NA; DNA: TGTGCCAGCAGCTCCCGGACTCCTGCAACTAATGAAAAACTGTTTTTT; CDR3: CASSSRTPATNEKLFF
J: TRBJ2-3; V: TRBV7-2; D: NA; size: NA; DNA: TGTGCCAGCAGCCCAACAGATACGCAGTATTTT; CDR3: CASSPTDTQYF
J: TRBJ2-5; V: TRBV30; D: NA; size: NA; DNA: TGTGCCTGGAGCGAGGGAAGGATAGCCGGGGAGACCCAGTACTTC; CDR3: CAWSEGRIAGETQYF
J: TRBJ2-5; V: TRBV7-2; D: NA; size: NA; DNA: TGTGCCAGCAGCTTAACAGGGAAGGGCGAGACCCAGTACTTC; CDR3: CASSLTGKGETQYF
J: TRBJ2-4; V: TRBV28; D: NA; size: NA; DNA: TGTGCCAGCAGTGTCGGGGCATTAGCCAAAAACATTCAGTACTTC; CDR3: CASSVGALAKNIQYF
J: TRBJ2-3; V: TRBV18; D: NA; size: NA; DNA: TGTGCCAGCTCACCGGCGCAGGATAGAGCTACGCAGTATTTT; CDR3: CASSPAQDRATQYF
J: TRBJ1-3; V: TRBV7-2; D: NA; size: NA; DNA: TGTGCCAGCAGCCGAGGACTCATGTCCGGAAACACCATATATTTT; CDR3: CASSRGLMSGNTIYF
J: TRBJ2-5; V: TRBV11-2; D: TRBD1; size: NA; DNA: TGTGCCAGCAGCCCCGGGACAGGCGGCTGGGAGACCCAGTACTTC; CDR3: CASSPGTGGWETQYF